Listed here is a single T cell receptor (beta chain). This specimen belongs to a study of T cell changes during pregnancy in multiple sclerosis. Measured with immunoSEQ multiplex PCR; TCRdb has only the in-frame clones, and not every one. The data hold some 60,000 clones, with roughly nine tenths observed a single time. The V gene lost 4 bases and the J gene lost 0 bases, with 7 bases spanning the gap. Germline CDR1 SQVTM, CDR2 ANQGSEA. This CDR3 contains 13 residues. The genes are TRBV29-1 and TRBJ1-5; D gene unclear. The source was CD4+ T cells from peripheral blood mononuclear cells, collected in the first trimester of pregnancy. This TCR derives from a female donor with multiple sclerosis, enrolled in a pregnancy study. CDR3 DNA: TGCAGCGTTGGTTTGAGTAGCAATCAGCCCCAGCATTTT. Its translation is CSVGLSSNQPQHF.